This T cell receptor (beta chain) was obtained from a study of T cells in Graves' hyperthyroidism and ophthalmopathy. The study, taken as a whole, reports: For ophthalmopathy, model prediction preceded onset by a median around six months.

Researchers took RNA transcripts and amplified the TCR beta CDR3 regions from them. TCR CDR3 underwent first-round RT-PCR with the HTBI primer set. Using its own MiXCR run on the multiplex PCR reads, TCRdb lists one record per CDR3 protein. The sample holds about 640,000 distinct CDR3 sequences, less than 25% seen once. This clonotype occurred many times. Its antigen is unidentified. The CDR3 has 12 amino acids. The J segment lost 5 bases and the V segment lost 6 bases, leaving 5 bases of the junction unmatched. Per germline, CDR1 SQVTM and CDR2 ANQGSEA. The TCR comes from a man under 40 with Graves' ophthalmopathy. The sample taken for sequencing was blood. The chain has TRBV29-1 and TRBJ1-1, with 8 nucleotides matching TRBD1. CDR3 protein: CSVGYRGTEAFF. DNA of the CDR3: TGCAGCGTAGGGTACAGGGGGACTGAAGCTTTCTTT.